The sequence of this T cell receptor (beta chain) was determined in a study of OX40 agonist ivuxolimab in advanced cancers. The CDR3 has 15 amino acids. CDR1 LNHDA and CDR2 SQIVND come from the germline V gene (reference sequence). The V gene lost 5 bases and the J gene lost 2 bases, with 13 bases spanning the gap. The data were produced by immunoSEQ multiplex PCR, yet TCRdb's version contains in-frame clones alone and is incomplete. The sample includes approximately 130,000 clones, less than 95% of them seen just once. This receptor was obtained from an adult with an advanced solid tumor such as melanoma, head and neck, liver or kidney cancer. The sequences come from CD4+ or CD8+ T cells sorted from blood, collected in a trial of the OX40 agonist ivuxolimab. The chain couples TRBV19 to TRBJ1-5; a weak D match, TRBD1 (6 bases). The CDR3 coding sequence is TGTGCCAGTAGTCTACAGGGAGAGGGCAATCAGCCCCAGCATTTT. Residues: CASSLQGEGNQPQHF.